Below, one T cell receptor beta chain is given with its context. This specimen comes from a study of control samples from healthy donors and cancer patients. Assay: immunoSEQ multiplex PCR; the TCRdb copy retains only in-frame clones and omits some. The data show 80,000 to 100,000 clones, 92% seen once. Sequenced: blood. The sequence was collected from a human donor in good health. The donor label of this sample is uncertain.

CDR3 region: CASSDQGPVGYTF. The CDR3 nucleotides read TGTGCCAGCAGTGATCAGGGTCCCGTTGGCTACACCTTC. The gene calls are TRBV6-1 and TRBJ1-2; D might be TRBD1 (5 bases). The germline V gene has CDR1 MNHNS and CDR2 SASEGT. V gave up 3 bases and J gave up 7 bases, with 12 bases separating them. CDR3 length: 13 residues.